Below are 28 T cell receptor beta chains sequenced from a single sample in a study of T-cell memory formation after mild COVID-19. TCRdb ran MiXCR on the 5' RACE reads and lists one entry per CDR3 protein. Found here are hundreds of thousands of distinct CDR3 sequences, less than 25% of them singletons; the top ten hold roughly 9.1%. Sequenced material: PBMCs or a T cell subset sorted from them (not recorded which). The source of these receptors is an adult woman who had mild COVID-19 (a few samples of this study predate the infection). Cell type and time point are not known.

This clonotype occurred a few times. The V call is TRBV3-1, the J call TRBJ2-1; the D is unclear. This CDR3 region has 17 residues. Trimming pared 1 base from V and 7 bases from J, leaving 20 bases between. Germline V lookup: CDR1 LGHDT, CDR2 YNNKEL (reference sequence). The CDR3, as DNA: TGTGCCAGCAGCCAAGGAACGGAGTTATTCTTTAGGAATGAGCAGTTCTTC. Translated: CASSQGTELFFRNEQFF.

Turning to this clonotype: One end of the junction does not line up with germline, which may come from a read error. This chain uses TRBV11-3 with TRBJ2-2, with D possibly being TRBD1 (6 bases). Germline V lookup: CDR1 SGHNT, CDR2 YENEEA. The CDR3 sequence is 17 residues long. CDR3 amino acids: CASSLGAGEKDTVELFF. CDR3 nucleotide sequence: TGTGCCAGCAGCTTAGGCGCAGGGGAAAAGGACACCGTGGAGCTGTTTTTT.

This clonotype was seen only a few times. V gene TRBV24-1 combines with J gene TRBJ2-1; D ambiguous. Trimming left V 1 base short and J 10 bases short, with 4 bases between. Germline V gene data show CDR1 as KGHDR and CDR2 as SFDVKD. CDR3 length: 11 amino acids. CDR3 protein: CATSDFGEQFF. The CDR3 DNA sequence: TGTGCCACCAGTGATTTCGGAGAGCAGTTCTTC.

The V call is TRBV4-2, the J call TRBJ2-5; possibly TRBD2 for D (5 bases). The CDR3 totals 13 residues. Germline loops: CDR1 LGHNA, CDR2 YNFKEQ. V was trimmed by 0 bases and J by 8 bases, leaving 10 bases between them. CDR3 bases: TGTGCCAGCAGCCAAGATGAGGGTTCAACCCAGTACTTC. This codes for CASSQDEGSTQYF.

The V and J genes are TRBV20-1 and TRBJ2-2, with 7 bases matching TRBD1. The junction had 9 bases not matched to a gene; V was cut back by 0 bases and J by 8 bases. Germline V gives CDR1 DFQATT, CDR2 SNEGSKA (reference sequence). The CDR3 contains 15 residues. CDR3: CSARDHVGGSGELFF. The CDR3 nucleotides are TGCAGTGCTAGAGATCATGTAGGGGGCAGTGGGGAGCTGTTTTTT.

The chain carries TRBV2 and TRBJ2-1, with 10 positions matching TRBD1. This CDR3 spans 15 amino acids. Looked up from germline, CDR1 is SNHLY and CDR2 is FYNNEI. The V gene end was trimmed by 5 bases and the J gene end by 6 bases; junction bases not matched to a gene: 7. CDR3 protein: CASSYLRTGGNEQFF. CDR3 in DNA: TGTGCCAGCAGTTATCTCCGGACAGGGGGCAATGAGCAGTTCTTC. Using reference TRBV2 and TRBJ2-1 for the parts outside the CDR3, the full variable domain is EPEVTQTPSHQVTQMGQEVILRCVPISNHLYFYWYRQILGQKVEFLVSFYNNEISEKSEIFDDQFSVERPDGSNFTLKIRSTKLEDSAMYFCASSYLRTGGNEQFFGPGTRLTVL.

This clonotype was seen more than once but under ten times. The chain couples TRBV11-2 to TRBJ2-7, with D perhaps being TRBD1 or TRBD2 (5 bases each). In germline, CDR1 is SGHAT, CDR2 FQNNGV. The CDR3 runs to 16 residues. Trimming removed 1 base at V and 6 bases at J, with 19 bases between. CDR3 DNA sequence: TGTGCCAGCAGCTTAGTGGGGGACCCTCGAATTCTCGAGCAGTACTTC. Amino acid sequence: CASSLVGDPRILEQYF. Using reference TRBV11-2 and TRBJ2-7 for the parts outside the CDR3, the full variable domain is EAGVAQSPRYKIIEKRQSVAFWCNPISGHATLYWYQQILGQGPKLLIQFQNNGVVDDSQLPKDRFSAERLKGVDSTLKIQPAKLEDSAVYLCASSLVGDPRILEQYFGPGTRLTVT.

This clonotype has just one count. The rearrangement links TRBV28 to TRBJ1-2, with no clear D. This CDR3 contains 11 residues. V was pared by 6 bases and J by 4 bases, with 6 bases between. Germline lookup yields CDR1 MDHEN and CDR2 SYDVKM. The CDR3: CASREVYGYTF. In nucleotides, the CDR3 is TGTGCCAGCAGGGAAGTCTATGGCTACACCTTC.

This chain uses TRBV14 with TRBJ2-7, with D tentatively TRBD1 or TRBD2 (5 bases each). The CDR3 runs to 16 residues. Germline V lookup: CDR1 SGHDN, CDR2 FVKESK. Trimming cost V 1 base and J 3 bases, with 16 bases left between them. The CDR3 bases are TGTGCCAGCAGCCAAGGGATCCGGGACCCCGGCTACGAGCAGTACTTC. It encodes CASSQGIRDPGYEQYF.

V is TRBV15 and J is TRBJ1-6, with TRBD1 identical over 10 bases. Germline CDR1 and CDR2: LNHNV and YYDKDF (reference sequence). The CDR3 length is 17 residues. Germline trimming cut 1 base from V and 5 bases from J; bases unmatched to any gene: 5. CDR3 nucleotide sequence: TGTGCCACCAGCAGAGTTGGGGACAGGGGACATAATTCACCCCTCCACTTT. Residues: CATSRVGDRGHNSPLHF.

V and J are TRBV3-1 and TRBJ1-2, with D perhaps matching TRBD1 (5 bases). V lost 1 base and J 12 bases, leaving 15 bases between the germline ends. Germline lookup yields CDR1 LGHDT and CDR2 YNNKEL (reference sequence). The CDR3 has 13 residues. CDR3 nucleotide sequence: TGTGCCAGCAGCCAAGTGGGACTGACGTTTAACACCTTC. Translated: CASSQVGLTFNTF.

The rearrangement links TRBV9 to TRBJ1-1; D is possibly TRBD1 (6 bases). The germline CDR1 and CDR2 sequences are SGDLS and YYNGEE. The length of the CDR3 is 15 residues. Trimming removed 4 bases at V and 0 bases at J, with 13 bases between. This chain's CDR3 is CASSTEGGLNTEAFF. For the CDR3, the DNA is TGTGCCAGCAGCACCGAAGGGGGGCTGAACACTGAAGCTTTCTTT. The entire variable domain, with the rest obtained from reference TRBV9 and TRBJ1-1, is as follows: DSGVTQTPKHLITATGQRVTLRCSPRSGDLSVYWYQQSLDQGLQFLIQYYNGEERAKGNILERFSAQQFPDLHSELNLSSLELGDSALYFCASSTEGGLNTEAFFGQGTRLTVV.

The V call is TRBV5-1, the J call TRBJ1-5, with 7 positions matching TRBD1. Germline V gene sequence: CDR1 SGHRS, CDR2 YFSETQ. This CDR3 is 14 amino acids long. V lost 2 bases and J lost 4; bases outside the gene matches: 3. CDR3 in amino acids: CASSFGTENQPQHF. In nucleotides, the CDR3 is TGCGCCAGCAGCTTTGGGACAGAGAATCAGCCCCAGCATTTT.

This clonotype was counted between two and nine times. The chain links TRBV5-1 to TRBJ2-5; no clear D gene. The germline CDR1 and CDR2 sequences are SGHRS and YFSETQ. V lost 3 bases and J 0 bases, leaving 9 bases between the germline ends. The CDR3 is 14 amino acids. CDR3 region: CASSSRTYQETQYF. The CDR3 bases are TGCGCCAGCAGCTCAAGGACGTACCAAGAGACCCAGTACTTC.

In its sample, this clonotype was seen once. This sequence joins TRBV27 and TRBJ1-3; D gene ambiguous. Trimming took 3 bases from V and 8 from J, leaving 11 bases between them. The CDR3 has 13 amino acids. CDR1 and CDR2 from the germline V gene are MNHEY and SMNVEV (reference sequence). This CDR3 reads CASSFSTQDTIYF. The CDR3 nucleotides read TGTGCCAGCAGTTTCTCGACTCAGGACACCATATATTTT.

This clonotype appeared a few times. V is TRBV7-9 and J is TRBJ2-2; D gene ambiguous. The CDR3 has 13 amino acids. Germline CDR1 and CDR2: SEHNR and FQNEAQ (reference sequence). V shed 6 bases and J shed 2 bases, with 7 bases lying between them. In DNA, the CDR3 is TGTGCCAGCAGTGAGCCAAACACCGGGGAGCTGTTTTTT. Translating gives CASSEPNTGELFF.

The V and J genes are TRBV6-5 and TRBJ2-2; 8 bases map to TRBD1. The germline gives CDR1 MNHEY, CDR2 SVGAGI. The CDR3 sequence is 17 residues long. Trimming removed 6 bases from V and 1 base from J; junction bases left unmatched: 10. CDR3 bases: TGTGCCAGCAGCCCCGCCCCGGGACAGGAGAACACCGGGGAGCTGTTTTTT. It is translated as CASSPAPGQENTGELFF.

The chain uses TRBV2 and TRBJ2-1; no reliable D call. Germline CDR1 reads SNHLY; CDR2 reads FYNNEI. The CDR3 is 16 amino acids. With 0 bases removed from V and 2 bases from J, the gap between germline ends came to 11 bases. The CDR3: CASSEAWGLAYNEQFF. Written as DNA, the CDR3 is TGTGCCAGCAGTGAAGCTTGGGGTTTAGCCTACAATGAGCAGTTCTTC.

This chain joins TRBV7-2 and TRBJ2-5; TRBD1 agrees at 8 bases. Losses at the gene ends were 5 bases for V and 5 bases for J; bases not matched to a gene: 4. CDR1 is SGHTA, CDR2 FQGNSA, per germline. This CDR3 region has 13 residues. The CDR3 protein is CASSPDRVETQYF. CDR3 nucleotide sequence: TGTGCCAGCAGCCCGGACAGGGTTGAGACCCAGTACTTC.

This clonotype was picked up a small number of times. The rearrangement joins TRBV4-2 to TRBJ2-6; TRBD2 matches 8 bases. The CDR3 totals 20 residues. V trimming: 6 bases; J trimming: 3 bases; junction bases outside the gene matches: 19. Per germline, CDR1 LGHNA and CDR2 YNFKEQ. As DNA, the CDR3 is TGTGCCAGCAGTCAGACTTATTTAGGAGCGGGAGTTAGTGGGGCCAACGTCCTGACTTTC. This encodes CASSQTYLGAGVSGANVLTF.

This clonotype was detected a few times. The chain has TRBV20-1 and TRBJ2-1; TRBD2 aligns across 9 bases. CDR1 is DFQATT and CDR2 is SNEGSKA in the germline V gene (reference sequence). This CDR3 comprises 15 residues. V lost 3 bases, J lost 9 bases, and 12 bases stayed unmatched. The CDR3: CSASPGGGRVPEQFF. The CDR3 nucleotides read TGCAGTGCTAGTCCCGGGGGCGGGAGGGTGCCTGAGCAGTTCTTC.

The rearrangement joins TRBV3-1 to TRBJ2-3, with 9 bases matching TRBD1. The junction had 5 bases not matched to a gene; V was cut back by 4 bases and J by 3 bases. CDR1 and CDR2 (germline): LGHDT, YNNKEL (reference sequence). The CDR3 runs to 15 residues. The CDR3 reads CASSLRTGATDTQYF. Written as DNA, the CDR3 is TGTGCCAGCAGCCTAAGGACAGGGGCTACAGATACGCAGTATTTT.

This chain uses TRBV7-9 with TRBJ2-1; D perhaps matches TRBD2 (6 bases). Germline CDR1 and CDR2: SEHNR and FQNEAQ (reference sequence). There are 14 residues in the CDR3. Between the trimmed V and J ends, which lost 3 bases and 5 bases, there was a span of 11 bases. The DNA for the CDR3 is TGTGCCAGCAGCTTGTCTGGCGGGAACAATGAGCAGTTCTTC. Translated: CASSLSGGNNEQFF.

The V gene is TRBV6-1, the J gene TRBJ1-3; D unclear. Trimming removed 5 bases at V and 4 bases at J, with 15 bases between. CDR3 length: 15 amino acids. CDR1 and CDR2 from the germline V gene are MNHNS and SASEGT. This CDR3 is CASSPYTLAGNTIYF. For the CDR3, the DNA is TGTGCCAGCAGTCCCTACACACTAGCCGGAAACACCATATATTTT.

The chain recombines TRBV18 with TRBJ1-1; the D gene is possibly TRBD1 (5 bases). Trimming removed 3 bases from V and 3 bases from J, with 14 bases in between. The germline V gene has CDR1 KGHSH and CDR2 LQKENI. This CDR3 spans 15 amino acids. CDR3 sequence (DNA): TGTGCCAGCTCACCGTGGGAGGGGTTGGACACTGAAGCTTTCTTT. Translation: CASSPWEGLDTEAFF.

V usage is TRBV27 and J usage is TRBJ1-3; D is unclear. Trimming took off 1 base at V and 0 bases at J, with 7 bases between the two ends. Germline-derived CDR1 and CDR2 are MNHEY and SMNVEV (reference sequence). The CDR3 has 15 residues. The CDR3, as DNA: TGTGCCAGCAGTTTATTTGGGGACTCTGGAAACACCATATATTTT. Translating it yields CASSLFGDSGNTIYF.

This clonotype turned up a few times. This rearrangement joins TRBV29-1 to TRBJ1-2; TRBD1 aligns across 7 bases. The CDR3 length is 14 residues. Germline values: CDR1 SQVTM, CDR2 ANQGSEA. V shed 2 bases, J shed 6 bases, and the junction held 9 bases outside the gene matches. CDR3 nucleotide sequence: TGCAGCGTTGAAAAGCACCGGGACAGCGATGGCTACACCTTC. Translated: CSVEKHRDSDGYTF.

This clonotype was seen a few times. The J gene is TRBJ2-1, the V gene TRBV2; no firm D call. The CDR3 is 14 residues long. The germline V gene has CDR1 SNHLY and CDR2 FYNNEI. Trimming removed 8 bases from V and 7 bases from J, with 18 bases in between. This CDR3 reads CASSKDWAGNEQFF. CDR3 DNA sequence: TGTGCCAGCTCAAAAGACTGGGCTGGGAATGAGCAGTTCTTC. Supplemented by reference TRBV2 and TRBJ2-1, the full variable domain reads EPEVTQTPSHQVTQMGQEVILRCVPISNHLYFYWYRQILGQKVEFLVSFYNNEISEKSEIFDDQFSVERPDGSNFTLKIRSTKLEDSAMYFCASSKDWAGNEQFFGPGTRLTVL.